The T cell receptor (beta chain) under discussion was sequenced for a study of identical twins. CDR1 MNHEY and CDR2 SMNVEV come from the germline V gene (reference sequence). The CDR3 contains 14 residues. V lost 4 bases and J 1 base, leaving 10 bases between the germline ends. TCRdb processed the 5' RACE reads anew with MiXCR; each CDR3 protein has one entry. The sample holds 600,000 to 800,000 distinct CDR3 sequences, approximately 22% seen once. The sample was also linked to a second study, of T cells expressing NK-cell markers. From that study: In five to seven donors, dominant CD3+CD56+NKG2C+ clonotypes ranked among the top 10 CD8+ clonotypes. These clonotypes also led the CD3+CD56-NKG2C+ fraction in a few donors.

Material for sequencing was PBMCs. This TCR came from a young woman in good health. The chain links TRBV27 to TRBJ1-1; D is unclear. DNA for the CDR3: TGTGCCAGCAGTTCAGGACTTACGAACACTGAAGCTTTCTTT. This gives the protein CASSSGLTNTEAFF.